This TCR beta chain was captured by sequencing in a study of T-cell reconstitution after alpha-beta-depleted transplantation in children. Trimming took 3 bases from V and 5 from J; bases not matched to a gene: 8. This CDR3 spans 15 amino acids. The V gene's germline CDR1 is SGHKS and CDR2 YYEKEE (reference sequence). TCRbeta library preparation incorporated unique molecular identifiers. TCRdb analysed the PCR reads with MiXCR anew, one entry per CDR3 protein. The table lists about 610,000 distinct CDR3 sequences, more than 9% of them singletons. This clonotype has a handful of counts. Material: PBMCs from the stem cell graft donor, obtained from the stem cell graft. This receptor was obtained from a human donor who donated a stem cell graft to a child with acute myeloid leukemia. V gene TRBV5-5 combines with J gene TRBJ2-1, with TRBD1 identical over 7 bases. This CDR3 reads CASSSGQVTDNEQFF. CDR3 coding DNA: TGTGCCAGCAGCTCCGGACAGGTAACAGACAATGAGCAGTTCTTC.